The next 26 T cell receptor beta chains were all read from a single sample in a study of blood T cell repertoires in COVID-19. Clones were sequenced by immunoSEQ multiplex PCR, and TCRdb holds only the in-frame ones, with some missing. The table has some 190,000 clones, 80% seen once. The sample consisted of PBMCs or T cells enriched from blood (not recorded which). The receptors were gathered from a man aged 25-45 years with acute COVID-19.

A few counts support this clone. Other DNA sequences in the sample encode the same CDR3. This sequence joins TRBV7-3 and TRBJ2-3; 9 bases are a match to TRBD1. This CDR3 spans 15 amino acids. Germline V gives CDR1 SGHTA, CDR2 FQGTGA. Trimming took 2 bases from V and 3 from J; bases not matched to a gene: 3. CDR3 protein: CASSLGQGQTDTQYF. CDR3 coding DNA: TGTGCCAGCAGCTTAGGACAGGGGCAGACAGATACGCAGTATTTT.

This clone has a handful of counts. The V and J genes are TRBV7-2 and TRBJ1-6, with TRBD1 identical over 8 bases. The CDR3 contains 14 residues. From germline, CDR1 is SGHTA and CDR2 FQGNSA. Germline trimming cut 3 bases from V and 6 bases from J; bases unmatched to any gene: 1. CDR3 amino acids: CASSLTGVNSPLHF. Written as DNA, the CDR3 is TGTGCCAGCAGCTTGACAGGGGTTAATTCACCCCTCCACTTT.

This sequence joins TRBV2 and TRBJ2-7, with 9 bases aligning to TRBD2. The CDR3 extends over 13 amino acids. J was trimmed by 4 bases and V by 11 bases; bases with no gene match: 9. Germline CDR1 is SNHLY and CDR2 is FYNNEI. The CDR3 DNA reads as TGTGCCTCTACGTCGCTAGCGGGGTACGAGCAGTACTTC. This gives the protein CASTSLAGYEQYF. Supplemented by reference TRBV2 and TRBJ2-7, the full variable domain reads EPEVTQTPSHQVTQMGQEVILRCVPISNHLYFYWYRQILGQKVEFLVSFYNNEISEKSEIFDDQFSVERPDGSNFTLKIRSTKLEDSAMYFCASTSLAGYEQYFGPGTRLTVT.

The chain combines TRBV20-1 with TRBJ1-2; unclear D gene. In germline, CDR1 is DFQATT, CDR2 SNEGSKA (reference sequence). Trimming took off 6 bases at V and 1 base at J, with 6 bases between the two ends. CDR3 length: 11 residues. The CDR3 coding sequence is TGCAGTGCCTACGGTAACTATGGCTACACCTTC. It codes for CSAYGNYGYTF.

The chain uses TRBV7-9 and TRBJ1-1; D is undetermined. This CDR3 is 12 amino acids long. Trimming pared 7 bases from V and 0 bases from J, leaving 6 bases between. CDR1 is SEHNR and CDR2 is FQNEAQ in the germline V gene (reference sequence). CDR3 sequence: CASTIMNTEAFF. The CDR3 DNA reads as TGTGCCAGCACAATTATGAACACTGAAGCTTTCTTT.

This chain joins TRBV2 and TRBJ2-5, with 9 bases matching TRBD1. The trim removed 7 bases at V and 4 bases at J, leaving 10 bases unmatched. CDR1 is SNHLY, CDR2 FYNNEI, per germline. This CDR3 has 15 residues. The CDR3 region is CASNRQGVGGETQYF. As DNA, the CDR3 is TGTGCCAGCAATCGACAGGGGGTTGGAGGAGAGACCCAGTACTTC.

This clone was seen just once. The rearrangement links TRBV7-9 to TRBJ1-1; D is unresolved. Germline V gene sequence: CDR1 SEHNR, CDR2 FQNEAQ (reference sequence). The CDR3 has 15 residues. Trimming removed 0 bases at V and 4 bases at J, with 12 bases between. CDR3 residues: CASSLAGLMGTEAFF. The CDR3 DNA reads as TGTGCCAGCAGCTTAGCCGGGTTAATGGGCACTGAAGCTTTCTTT.

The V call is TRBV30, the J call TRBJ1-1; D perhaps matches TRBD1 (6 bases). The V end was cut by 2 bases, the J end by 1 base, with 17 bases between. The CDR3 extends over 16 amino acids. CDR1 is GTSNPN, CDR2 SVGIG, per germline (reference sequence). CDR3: CAWSIWSGTQNTEAFF. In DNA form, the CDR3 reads TGTGCCTGGAGTATCTGGAGCGGGACACAGAACACTGAAGCTTTCTTT.

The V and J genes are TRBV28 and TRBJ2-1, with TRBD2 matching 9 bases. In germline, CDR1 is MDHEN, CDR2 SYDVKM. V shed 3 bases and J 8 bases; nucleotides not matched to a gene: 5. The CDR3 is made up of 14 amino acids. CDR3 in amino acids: CASSFLRGGYEQFF. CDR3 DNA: TGTGCCAGCAGTTTCTTGCGGGGGGGCTATGAGCAGTTCTTC.

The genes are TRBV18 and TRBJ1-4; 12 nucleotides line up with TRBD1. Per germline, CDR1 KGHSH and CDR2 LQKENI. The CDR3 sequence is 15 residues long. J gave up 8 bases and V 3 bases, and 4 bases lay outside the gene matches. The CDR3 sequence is CASSPPGQGAEKLFF. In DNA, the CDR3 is TGTGCCAGCTCACCTCCGGGACAGGGGGCAGAAAAACTGTTTTTT.

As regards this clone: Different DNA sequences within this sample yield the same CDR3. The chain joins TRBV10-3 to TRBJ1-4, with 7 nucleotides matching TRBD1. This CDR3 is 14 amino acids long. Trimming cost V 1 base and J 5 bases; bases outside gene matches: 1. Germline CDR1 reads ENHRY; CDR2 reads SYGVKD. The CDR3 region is CAISELGGNEKLFF. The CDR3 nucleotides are TGTGCCATCAGTGAGTTAGGGGGCAATGAAAAACTGTTTTTT.

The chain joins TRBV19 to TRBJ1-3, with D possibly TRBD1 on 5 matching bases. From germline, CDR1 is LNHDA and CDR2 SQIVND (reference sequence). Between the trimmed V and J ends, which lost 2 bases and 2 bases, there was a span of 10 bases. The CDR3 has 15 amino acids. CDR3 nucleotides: TGTGCCAGTAGTATACAGGGATCTGCTGGAAACACCATATATTTT. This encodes CASSIQGSAGNTIYF.

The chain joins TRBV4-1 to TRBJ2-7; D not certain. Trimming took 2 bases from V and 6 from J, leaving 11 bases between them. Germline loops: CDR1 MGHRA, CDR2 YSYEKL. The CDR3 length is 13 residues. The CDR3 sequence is CASSQRIPSEQYF. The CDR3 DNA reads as TGCGCCAGCAGCCAACGTATCCCCTCCGAGCAGTACTTC.

The CDR3 DNA is TGTGCCAGCAGCGCCGGGAGCCCAACTGGAAACACCATATATTTT. This codes for CASSAGSPTGNTIYF. The genes are TRBV7-6 and TRBJ1-3, with D unresolved. V shed 5 bases and J shed 2 bases, with 13 bases lying between them. From germline, CDR1 is SGHVS and CDR2 FNYEAQ. This CDR3 comprises 15 residues.

The CDR3 DNA reads as TGTGCCAGCAGGCACCGAAACCCCCCGGACACTGAAGCTTTCTTT. This translates into CASRHRNPPDTEAFF. This rearrangement joins TRBV6-6 to TRBJ1-1; no reliable D call. The CDR3 covers 15 residues. With 6 bases removed from V and 3 bases from J, the gap between germline ends came to 17 bases. Germline CDR1 and CDR2: MNHNY and SVGAGI (reference sequence).

The CDR3 here is CASSEGTAFKNIQYF. The CDR3 bases are TGTGCCAGCAGCGAGGGGACAGCATTCAAAAACATTCAGTACTTC. The rearrangement joins TRBV7-6 to TRBJ2-4; 7 nucleotides agree with TRBD1. V lost 5 bases and J lost 3; bases outside the gene matches: 7. This CDR3 region has 15 residues. Per germline, CDR1 SGHVS and CDR2 FNYEAQ. Together with reference TRBV7-6 and TRBJ2-4, the CDR3 gives the full variable domain: GAGVSQSPRYKVTKRGQDVALRCDPISGHVSLYWYRQALGQGPEFLTYFNYEAQQDKSGLPNDRFSAERPEGSISTLTIQRTEQRDSAMYRCASSEGTAFKNIQYFGAGTRLSVL.

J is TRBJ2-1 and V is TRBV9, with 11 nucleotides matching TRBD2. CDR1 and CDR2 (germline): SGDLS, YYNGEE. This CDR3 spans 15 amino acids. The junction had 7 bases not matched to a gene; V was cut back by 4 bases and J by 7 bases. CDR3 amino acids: CASSLSGGAGNEQFF. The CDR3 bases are TGTGCCAGCAGCCTTAGCGGGGGGGCCGGAAATGAGCAGTTCTTC.

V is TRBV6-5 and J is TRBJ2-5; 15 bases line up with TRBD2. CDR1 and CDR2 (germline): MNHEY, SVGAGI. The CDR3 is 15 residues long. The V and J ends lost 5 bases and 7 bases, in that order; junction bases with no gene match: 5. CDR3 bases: TGTGCCAGCAGTCCGGGACTAGCGGGGGGTGCGACCCAGTACTTC. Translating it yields CASSPGLAGGATQYF.

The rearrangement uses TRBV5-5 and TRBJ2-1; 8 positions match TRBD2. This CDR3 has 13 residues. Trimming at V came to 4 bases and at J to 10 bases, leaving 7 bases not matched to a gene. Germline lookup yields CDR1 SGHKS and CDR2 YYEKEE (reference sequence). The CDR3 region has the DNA TGTGCCAGCAGCCGCGGACTAGCAGTAGAGCAGTTCTTC. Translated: CASSRGLAVEQFF.

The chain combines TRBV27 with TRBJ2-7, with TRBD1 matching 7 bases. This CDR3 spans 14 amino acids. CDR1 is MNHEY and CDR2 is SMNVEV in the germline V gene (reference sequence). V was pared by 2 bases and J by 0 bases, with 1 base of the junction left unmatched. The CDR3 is CASSLDRASYEQYF. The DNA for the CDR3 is TGTGCCAGCAGTTTAGACAGGGCCTCCTACGAGCAGTACTTC.

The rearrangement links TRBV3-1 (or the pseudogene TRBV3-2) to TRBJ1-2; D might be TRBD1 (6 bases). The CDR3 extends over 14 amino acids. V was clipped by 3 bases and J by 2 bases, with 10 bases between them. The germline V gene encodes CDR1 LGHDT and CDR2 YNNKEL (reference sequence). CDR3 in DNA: TGTGCCAGCAGCCAGGGACAACTCAACTATGGCTACACCTTC. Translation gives CASSQGQLNYGYTF.

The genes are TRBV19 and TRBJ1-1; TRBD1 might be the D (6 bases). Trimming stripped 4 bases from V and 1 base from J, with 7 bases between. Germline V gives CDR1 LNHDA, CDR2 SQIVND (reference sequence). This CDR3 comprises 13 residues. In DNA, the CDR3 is TGTGCCAGTAGTAGCAGGGGGAACACTGAAGCTTTCTTT. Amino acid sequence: CASSSRGNTEAFF.

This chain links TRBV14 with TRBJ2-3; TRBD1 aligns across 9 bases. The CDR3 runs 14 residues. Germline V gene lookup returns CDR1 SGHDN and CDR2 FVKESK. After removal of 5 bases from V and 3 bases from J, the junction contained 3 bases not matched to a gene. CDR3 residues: CASSYGQGTDTQYF. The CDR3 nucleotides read TGTGCCAGCAGCTACGGACAGGGGACAGATACGCAGTATTTT.

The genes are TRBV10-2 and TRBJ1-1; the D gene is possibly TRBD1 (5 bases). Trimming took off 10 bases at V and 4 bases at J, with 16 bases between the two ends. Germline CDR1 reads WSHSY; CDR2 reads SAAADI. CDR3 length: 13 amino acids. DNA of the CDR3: TGCGCCACCTCCCCGGGGGGACGCACTGAAGCTTTCTTT. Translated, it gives CATSPGGRTEAFF.

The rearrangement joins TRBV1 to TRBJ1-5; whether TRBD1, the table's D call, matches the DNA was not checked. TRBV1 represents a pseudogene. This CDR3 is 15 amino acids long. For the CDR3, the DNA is TGCACCAGCAGCCAAGGGGGGCGGAACAATCAGCCCCAGCATTTT. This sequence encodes CTSSQGGRNNQPQHF.

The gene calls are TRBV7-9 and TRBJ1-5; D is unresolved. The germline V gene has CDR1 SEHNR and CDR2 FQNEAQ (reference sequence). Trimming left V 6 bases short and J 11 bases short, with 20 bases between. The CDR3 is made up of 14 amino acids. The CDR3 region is CASSKAQQGAAQHF. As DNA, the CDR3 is TGTGCCAGCAGTAAGGCACAACAAGGTGCGGCCCAGCATTTT.